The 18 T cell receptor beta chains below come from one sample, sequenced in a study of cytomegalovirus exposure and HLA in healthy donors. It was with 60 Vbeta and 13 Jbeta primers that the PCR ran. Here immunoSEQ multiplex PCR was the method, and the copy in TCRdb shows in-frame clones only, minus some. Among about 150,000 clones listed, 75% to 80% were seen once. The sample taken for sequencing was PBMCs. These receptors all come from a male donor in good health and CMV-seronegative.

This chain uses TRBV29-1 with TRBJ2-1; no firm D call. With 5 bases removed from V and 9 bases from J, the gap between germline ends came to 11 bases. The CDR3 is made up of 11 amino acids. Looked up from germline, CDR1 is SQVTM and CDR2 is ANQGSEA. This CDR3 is CSVPDILEQFF. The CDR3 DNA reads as TGCAGCGTTCCCGACATACTTGAGCAGTTCTTC.

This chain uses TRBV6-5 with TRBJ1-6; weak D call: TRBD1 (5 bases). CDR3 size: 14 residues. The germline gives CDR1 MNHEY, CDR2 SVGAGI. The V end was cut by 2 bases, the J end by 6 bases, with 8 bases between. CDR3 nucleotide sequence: TGTGCCAGCAGTTACAGGGGTACTAATTCACCCCTCCACTTT. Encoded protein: CASSYRGTNSPLHF.

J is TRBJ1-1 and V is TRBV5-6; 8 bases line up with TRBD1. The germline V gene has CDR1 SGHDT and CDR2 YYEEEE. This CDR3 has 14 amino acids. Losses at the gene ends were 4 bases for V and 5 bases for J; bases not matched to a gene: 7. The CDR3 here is CASSAGQGVTEAFF. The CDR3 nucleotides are TGTGCCAGCAGCGCAGGACAGGGTGTAACTGAAGCTTTCTTT.

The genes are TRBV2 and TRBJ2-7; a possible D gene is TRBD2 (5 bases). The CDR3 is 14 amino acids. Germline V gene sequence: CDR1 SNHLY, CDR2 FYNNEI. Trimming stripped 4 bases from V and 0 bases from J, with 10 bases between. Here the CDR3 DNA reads TGTGCCAGCAGTGCCGGGGTTTTCTCCTACGAGCAGTACTTC. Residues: CASSAGVFSYEQYF.

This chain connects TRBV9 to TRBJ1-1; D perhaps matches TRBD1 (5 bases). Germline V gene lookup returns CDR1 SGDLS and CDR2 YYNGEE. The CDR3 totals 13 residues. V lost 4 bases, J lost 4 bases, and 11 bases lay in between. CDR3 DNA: TGTGCCAGCAGCATGCAGGGTGCCACTGAAGCTTTCTTT. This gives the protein CASSMQGATEAFF.

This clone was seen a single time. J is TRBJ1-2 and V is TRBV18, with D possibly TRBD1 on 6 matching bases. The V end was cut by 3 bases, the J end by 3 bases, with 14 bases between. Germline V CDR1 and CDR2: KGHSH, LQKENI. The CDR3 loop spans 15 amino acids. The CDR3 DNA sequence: TGTGCCAGCTCACCTACGGGGGGCCGGGACTATGGCTACACCTTC. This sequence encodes CASSPTGGRDYGYTF.

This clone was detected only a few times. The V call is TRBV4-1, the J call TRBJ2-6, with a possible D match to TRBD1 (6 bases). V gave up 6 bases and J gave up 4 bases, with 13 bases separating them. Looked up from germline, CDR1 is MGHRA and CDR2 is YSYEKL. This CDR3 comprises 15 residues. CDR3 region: CASSLTGLGANVLTF. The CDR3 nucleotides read TGCGCCAGCAGTTTAACAGGGTTGGGGGCCAACGTCCTGACTTTC.

CDR3 residues: CASKTSGGYTDTQYF. The CDR3 nucleotides are TGTGCCAGCAAGACTAGCGGGGGGTACACAGATACGCAGTATTTT. The chain has TRBV2 and TRBJ2-3; 13 bases map to TRBD2. Trimming at V came to 7 bases and at J to 2 bases, leaving 3 bases not matched to a gene. This CDR3 is 15 amino acids long. CDR1 and CDR2 (germline): SNHLY, FYNNEI. The variable domain in full, completed from reference TRBV2 and TRBJ2-3, reads EPEVTQTPSHQVTQMGQEVILRCVPISNHLYFYWYRQILGQKVEFLVSFYNNEISEKSEIFDDQFSVERPDGSNFTLKIRSTKLEDSAMYFCASKTSGGYTDTQYFGPGTRLTVL.

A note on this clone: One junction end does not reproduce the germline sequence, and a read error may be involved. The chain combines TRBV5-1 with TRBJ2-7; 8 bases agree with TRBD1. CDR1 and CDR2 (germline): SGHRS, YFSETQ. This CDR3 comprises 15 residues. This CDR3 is CASRLGQAQLYEQYF. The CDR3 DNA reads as TGCGCCAGCAGGTTGGGACAGGCCCAACTCTACGAGCAGTACTTC.

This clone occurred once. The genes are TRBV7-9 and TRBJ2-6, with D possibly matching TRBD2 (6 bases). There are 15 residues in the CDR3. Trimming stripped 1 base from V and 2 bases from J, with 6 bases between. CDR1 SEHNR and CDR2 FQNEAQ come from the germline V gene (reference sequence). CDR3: CASSLGGAGANVLTF. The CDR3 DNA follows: TGTGCCAGCAGCTTAGGGGGGGCTGGGGCCAACGTCCTGACTTTC.

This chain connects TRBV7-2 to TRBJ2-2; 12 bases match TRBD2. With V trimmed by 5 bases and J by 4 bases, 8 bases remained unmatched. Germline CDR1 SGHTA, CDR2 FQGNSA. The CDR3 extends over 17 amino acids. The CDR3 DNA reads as TGTGCCAGCAGCCCGGACGGACTAGCGGGAAGCACCGGGGAGCTGTTTTTT. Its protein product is CASSPDGLAGSTGELFF. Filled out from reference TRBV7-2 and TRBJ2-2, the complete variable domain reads GAGVSQSPSNKVTEKGKDVELRCDPISGHTALYWYRQSLGQGLEFLIYFQGNSAPDKSGLPSDRFSAERTGGSVSTLTIQRTQQEDSAVYLCASSPDGLAGSTGELFFGEGSRLTVL.

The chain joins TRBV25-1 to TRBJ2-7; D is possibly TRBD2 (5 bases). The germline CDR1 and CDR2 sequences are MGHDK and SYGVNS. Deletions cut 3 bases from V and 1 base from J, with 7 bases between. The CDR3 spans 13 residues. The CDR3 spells CASSDTGSYEQYF. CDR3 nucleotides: TGTGCCAGCAGTGATACGGGGTCCTACGAGCAGTACTTC.

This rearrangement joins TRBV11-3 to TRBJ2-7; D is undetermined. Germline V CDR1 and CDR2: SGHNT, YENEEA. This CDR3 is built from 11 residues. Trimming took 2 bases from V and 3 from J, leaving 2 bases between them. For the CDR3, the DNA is TGTGCCAGCAGCTTACGCTACGAGCAGTACTTC. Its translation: CASSLRYEQYF.

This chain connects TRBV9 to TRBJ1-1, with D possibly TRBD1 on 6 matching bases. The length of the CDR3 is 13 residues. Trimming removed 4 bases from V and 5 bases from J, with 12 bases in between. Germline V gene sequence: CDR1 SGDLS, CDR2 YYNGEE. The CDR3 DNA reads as TGTGCCAGCAGCCGGGGGGGCAGAACTGAAGCTTTCTTT. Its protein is CASSRGGRTEAFF.

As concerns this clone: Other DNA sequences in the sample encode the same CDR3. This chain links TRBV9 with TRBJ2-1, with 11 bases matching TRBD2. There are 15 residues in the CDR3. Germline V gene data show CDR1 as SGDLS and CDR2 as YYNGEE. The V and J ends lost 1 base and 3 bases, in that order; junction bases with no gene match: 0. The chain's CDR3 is CASSVTSGSYNEQFF. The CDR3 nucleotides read TGTGCCAGCAGCGTAACTAGCGGGAGCTACAATGAGCAGTTCTTC.

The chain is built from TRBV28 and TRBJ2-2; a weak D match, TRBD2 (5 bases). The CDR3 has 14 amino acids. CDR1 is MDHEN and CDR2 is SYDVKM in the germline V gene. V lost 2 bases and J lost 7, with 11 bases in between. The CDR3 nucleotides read TGTGCCAGCAGTTTACGGCACGGGAACGGGGAGCTGTTTTTT. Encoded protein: CASSLRHGNGELFF. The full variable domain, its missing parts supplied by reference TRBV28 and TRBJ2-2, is DVKVTQSSRYLVKRTGEKVFLECVQDMDHENMFWYRQDPGLGLRLIYFSYDVKMKEKGDIPEGYSVSREKKERFSLILESASTNQTSMYLCASSLRHGNGELFFGEGSRLTVL.

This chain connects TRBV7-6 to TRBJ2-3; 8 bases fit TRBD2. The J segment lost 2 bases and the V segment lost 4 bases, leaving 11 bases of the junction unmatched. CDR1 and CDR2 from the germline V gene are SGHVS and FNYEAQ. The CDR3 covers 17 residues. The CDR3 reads CASSSSSGTLTTDTQYF. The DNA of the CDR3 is TGTGCCAGCAGCTCGAGTAGCGGGACCCTTACCACAGATACGCAGTATTTT.

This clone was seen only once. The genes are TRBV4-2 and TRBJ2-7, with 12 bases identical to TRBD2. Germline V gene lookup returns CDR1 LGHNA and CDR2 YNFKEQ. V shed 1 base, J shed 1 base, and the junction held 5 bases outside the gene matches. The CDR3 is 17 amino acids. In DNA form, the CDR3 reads TGTGCCAGCAGCCAAGTCCTCCTAGCGGGAGGGTCCTACGAGCAGTACTTC. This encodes CASSQVLLAGGSYEQYF.